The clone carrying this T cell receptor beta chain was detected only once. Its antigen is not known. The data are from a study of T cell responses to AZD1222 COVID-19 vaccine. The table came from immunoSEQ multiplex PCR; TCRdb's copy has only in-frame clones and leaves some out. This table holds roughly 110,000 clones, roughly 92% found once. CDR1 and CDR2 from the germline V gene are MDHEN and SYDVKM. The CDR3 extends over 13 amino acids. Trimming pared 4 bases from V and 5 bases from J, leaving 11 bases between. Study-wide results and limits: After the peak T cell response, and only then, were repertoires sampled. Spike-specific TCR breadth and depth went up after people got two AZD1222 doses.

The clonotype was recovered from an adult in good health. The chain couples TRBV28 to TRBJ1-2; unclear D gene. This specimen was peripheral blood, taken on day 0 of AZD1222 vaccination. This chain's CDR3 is CASSSFDGYGYTF. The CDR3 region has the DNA TGTGCCAGCAGTTCCTTCGACGGGTATGGCTACACCTTC.